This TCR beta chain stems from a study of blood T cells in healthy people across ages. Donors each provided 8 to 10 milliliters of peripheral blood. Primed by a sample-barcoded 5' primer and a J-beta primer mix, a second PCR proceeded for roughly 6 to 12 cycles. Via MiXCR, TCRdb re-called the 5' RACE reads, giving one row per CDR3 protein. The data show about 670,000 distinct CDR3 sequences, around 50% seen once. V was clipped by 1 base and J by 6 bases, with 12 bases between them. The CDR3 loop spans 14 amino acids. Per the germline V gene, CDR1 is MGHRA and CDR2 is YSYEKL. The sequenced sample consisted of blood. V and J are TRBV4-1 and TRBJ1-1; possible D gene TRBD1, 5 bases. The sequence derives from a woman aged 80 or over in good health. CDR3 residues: CASSQGLRGPEAFF. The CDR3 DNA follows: TGCGCCAGCAGCCAAGGCCTGAGGGGCCCTGAAGCTTTCTTT.